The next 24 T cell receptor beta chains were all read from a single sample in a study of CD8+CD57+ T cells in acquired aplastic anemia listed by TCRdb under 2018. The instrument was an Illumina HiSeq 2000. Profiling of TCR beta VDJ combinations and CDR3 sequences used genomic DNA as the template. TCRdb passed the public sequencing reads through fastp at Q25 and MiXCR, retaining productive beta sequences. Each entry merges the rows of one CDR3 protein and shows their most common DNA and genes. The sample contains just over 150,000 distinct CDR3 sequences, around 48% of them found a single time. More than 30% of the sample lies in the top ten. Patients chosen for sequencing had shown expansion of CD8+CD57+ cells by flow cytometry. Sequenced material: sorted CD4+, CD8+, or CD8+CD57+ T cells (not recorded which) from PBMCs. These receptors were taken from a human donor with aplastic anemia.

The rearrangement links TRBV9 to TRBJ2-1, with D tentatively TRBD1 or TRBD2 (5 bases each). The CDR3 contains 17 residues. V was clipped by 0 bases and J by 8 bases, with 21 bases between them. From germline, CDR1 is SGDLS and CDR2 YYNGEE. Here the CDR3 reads CASSVATWQGPMDEQFF. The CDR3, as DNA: TGTGCCAGCAGCGTAGCTACGTGGCAGGGACCCATGGATGAGCAGTTCTTC.

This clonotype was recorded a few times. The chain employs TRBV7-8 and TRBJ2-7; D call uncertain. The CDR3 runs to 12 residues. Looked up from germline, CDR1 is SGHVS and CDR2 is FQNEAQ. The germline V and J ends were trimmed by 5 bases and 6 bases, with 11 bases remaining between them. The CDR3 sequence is CASSHHDGEQYF. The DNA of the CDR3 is TGTGCCAGCAGCCACCACGACGGCGAGCAGTACTTC.

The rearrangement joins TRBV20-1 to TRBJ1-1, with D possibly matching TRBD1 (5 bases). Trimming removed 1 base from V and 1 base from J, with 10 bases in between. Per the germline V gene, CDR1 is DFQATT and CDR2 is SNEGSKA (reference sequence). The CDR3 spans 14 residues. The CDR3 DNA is TGCAGTGCTAGAGTTGGGGCTGCGAACACTGAAGCTTTCTTT. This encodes CSARVGAANTEAFF.

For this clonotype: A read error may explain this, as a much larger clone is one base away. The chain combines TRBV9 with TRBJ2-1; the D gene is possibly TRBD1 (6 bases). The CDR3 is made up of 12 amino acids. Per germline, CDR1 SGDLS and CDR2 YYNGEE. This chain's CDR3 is CASRGQNNVQFF. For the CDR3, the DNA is TGTGCCAGCAGGGGACAAAACAATGTGCAGTTCTTC.

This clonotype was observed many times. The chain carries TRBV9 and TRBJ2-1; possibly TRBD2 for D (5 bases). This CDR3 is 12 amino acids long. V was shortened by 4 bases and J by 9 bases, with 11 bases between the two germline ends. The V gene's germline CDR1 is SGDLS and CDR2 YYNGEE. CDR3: CASSFETSEQFF. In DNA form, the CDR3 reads TGTGCCAGCAGCTTTGAAACTAGTGAGCAGTTCTTC.

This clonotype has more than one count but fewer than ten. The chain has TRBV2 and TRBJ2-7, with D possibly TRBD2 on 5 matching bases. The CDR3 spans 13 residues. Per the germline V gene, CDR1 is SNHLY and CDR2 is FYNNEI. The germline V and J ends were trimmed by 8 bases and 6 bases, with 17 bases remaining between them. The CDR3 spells CASRNHLEGEQYF. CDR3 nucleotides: TGTGCCAGCCGTAATCATCTTGAGGGCGAGCAGTACTTC. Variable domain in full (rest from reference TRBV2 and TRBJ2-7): EPEVTQTPSHQVTQMGQEVILRCVPISNHLYFYWYRQILGQKVEFLVSFYNNEISEKSEIFDDQFSVERPDGSNFTLKIRSTKLEDSAMYFCASRNHLEGEQYFGPGTRLTVT.

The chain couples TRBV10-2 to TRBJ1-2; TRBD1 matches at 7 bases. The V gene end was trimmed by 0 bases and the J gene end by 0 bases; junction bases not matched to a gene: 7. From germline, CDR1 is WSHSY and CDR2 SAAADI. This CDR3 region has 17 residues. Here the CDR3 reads CASSESRGGTANYGYTF. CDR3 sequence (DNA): TGCGCCAGCAGTGAGTCGAGAGGGGGCACCGCTAACTATGGCTACACCTTC.

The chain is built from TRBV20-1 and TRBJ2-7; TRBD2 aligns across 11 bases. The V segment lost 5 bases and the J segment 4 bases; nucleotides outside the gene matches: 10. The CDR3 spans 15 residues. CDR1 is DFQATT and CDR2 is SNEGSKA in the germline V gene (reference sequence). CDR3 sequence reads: CSAEGTSGSAYEQYF. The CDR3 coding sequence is TGCAGTGCTGAGGGAACTAGCGGGAGTGCGTACGAGCAGTACTTC.

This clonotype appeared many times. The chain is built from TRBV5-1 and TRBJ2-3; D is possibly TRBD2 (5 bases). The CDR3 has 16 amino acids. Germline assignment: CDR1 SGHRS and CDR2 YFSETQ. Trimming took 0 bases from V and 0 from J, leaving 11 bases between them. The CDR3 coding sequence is TGCGCCAGCAGCTTGGAAGAGGGAACTAGCACAGATACGCAGTATTTT. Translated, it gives CASSLEEGTSTDTQYF.

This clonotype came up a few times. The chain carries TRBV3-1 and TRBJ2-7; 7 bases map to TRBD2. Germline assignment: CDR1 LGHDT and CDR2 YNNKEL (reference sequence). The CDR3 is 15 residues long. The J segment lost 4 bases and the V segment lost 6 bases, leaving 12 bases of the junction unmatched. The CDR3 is CASRPLGGGPYEQYF. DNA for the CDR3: TGTGCCAGCAGGCCTCTCGGGGGAGGGCCGTACGAGCAGTACTTC.

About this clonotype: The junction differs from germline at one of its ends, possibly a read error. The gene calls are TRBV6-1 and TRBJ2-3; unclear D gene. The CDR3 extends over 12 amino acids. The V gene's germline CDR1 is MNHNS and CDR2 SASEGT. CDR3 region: CASSPSVDTQYF. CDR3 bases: TGCGCCAGCAGCCCCTCTGTGGATACGCAGTATTTT.

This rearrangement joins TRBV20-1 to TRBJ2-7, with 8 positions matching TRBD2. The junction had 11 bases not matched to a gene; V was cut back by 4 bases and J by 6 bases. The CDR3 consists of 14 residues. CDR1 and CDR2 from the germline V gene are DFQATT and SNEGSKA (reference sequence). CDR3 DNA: TGCAGTGCTATAAGGACTAGCTTGCTCGGCGAGCAGTACTTC. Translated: CSAIRTSLLGEQYF.

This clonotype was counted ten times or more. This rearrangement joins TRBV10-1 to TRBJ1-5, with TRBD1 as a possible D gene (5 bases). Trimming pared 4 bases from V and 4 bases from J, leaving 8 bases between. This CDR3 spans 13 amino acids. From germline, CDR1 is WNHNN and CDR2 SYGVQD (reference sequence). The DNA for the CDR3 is TGCGCCAGCAGTGTAGGGGTTAATCAGCCCCAGCATTTT. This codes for CASSVGVNQPQHF.

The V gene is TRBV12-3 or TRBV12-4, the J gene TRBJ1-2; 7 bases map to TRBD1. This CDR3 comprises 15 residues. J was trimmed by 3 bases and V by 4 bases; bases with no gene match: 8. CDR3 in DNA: TGTGCCAGCAGTTCTGGAGGGGGCGCCTACTATGGCTACACCTTC. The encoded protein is CASSSGGGAYYGYTF.

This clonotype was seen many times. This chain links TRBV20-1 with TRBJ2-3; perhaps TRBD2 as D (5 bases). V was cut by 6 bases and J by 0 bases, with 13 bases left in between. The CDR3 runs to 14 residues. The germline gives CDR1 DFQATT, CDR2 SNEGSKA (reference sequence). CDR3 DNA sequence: TGCAGTGCCGGCCGTGGGAGAAGCACAGATACGCAGTATTTT. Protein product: CSAGRGRSTDTQYF.

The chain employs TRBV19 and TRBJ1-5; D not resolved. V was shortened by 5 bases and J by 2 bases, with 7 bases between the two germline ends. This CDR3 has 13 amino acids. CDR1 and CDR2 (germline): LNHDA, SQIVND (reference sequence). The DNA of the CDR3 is TGTGCCAGTAGTTTTTTGGGCAATCAGCCCCAGCATTTT. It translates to CASSFLGNQPQHF.

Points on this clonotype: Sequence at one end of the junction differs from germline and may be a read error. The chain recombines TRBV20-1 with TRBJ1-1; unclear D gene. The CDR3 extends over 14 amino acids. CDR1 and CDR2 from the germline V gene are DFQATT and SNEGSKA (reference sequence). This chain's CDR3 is CSARSAEVNTEAFF. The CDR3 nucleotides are TGCAGCGCTAGAAGTGCGGAAGTGAACACTGAAGCTTTCTTT.

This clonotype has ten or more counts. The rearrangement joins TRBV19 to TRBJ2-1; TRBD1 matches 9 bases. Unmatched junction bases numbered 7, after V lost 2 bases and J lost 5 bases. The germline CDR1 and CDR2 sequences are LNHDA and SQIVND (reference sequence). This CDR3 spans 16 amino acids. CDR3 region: CASSISHRGRHNEQFF. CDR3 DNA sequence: TGTGCCAGTAGTATATCCCACAGGGGGCGCCACAATGAGCAGTTCTTC.

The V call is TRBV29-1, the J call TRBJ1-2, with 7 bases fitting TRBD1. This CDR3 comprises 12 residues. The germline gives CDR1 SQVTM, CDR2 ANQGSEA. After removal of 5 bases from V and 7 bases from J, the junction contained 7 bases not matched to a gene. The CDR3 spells CSVKGQTFGYTF. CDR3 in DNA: TGCAGCGTTAAGGGACAGACCTTTGGCTACACCTTC.

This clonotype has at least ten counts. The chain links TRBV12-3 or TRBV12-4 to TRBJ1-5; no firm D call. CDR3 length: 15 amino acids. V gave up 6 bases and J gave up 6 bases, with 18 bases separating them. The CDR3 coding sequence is TGTGCCAGCAGCAACACGGGCGGAGGGTTTCAGCCCCAGCATTTT. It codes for CASSNTGGGFQPQHF.

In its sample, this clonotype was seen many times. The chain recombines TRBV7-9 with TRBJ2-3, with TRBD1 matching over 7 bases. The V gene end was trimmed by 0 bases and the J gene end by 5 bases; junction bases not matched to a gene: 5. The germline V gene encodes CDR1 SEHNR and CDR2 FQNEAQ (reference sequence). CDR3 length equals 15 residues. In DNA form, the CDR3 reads TGTGCCAGCAGCTTAGCGCAAGGGGGCAAAGATACGCAGTATTTT. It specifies CASSLAQGGKDTQYF.

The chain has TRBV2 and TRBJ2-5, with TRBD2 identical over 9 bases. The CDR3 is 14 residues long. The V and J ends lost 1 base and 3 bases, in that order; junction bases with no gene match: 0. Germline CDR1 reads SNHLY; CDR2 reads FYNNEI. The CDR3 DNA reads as TGTGCCAGCAGTGAAGGACTAGCGGAAGAGACCCAGTACTTC. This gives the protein CASSEGLAEETQYF.

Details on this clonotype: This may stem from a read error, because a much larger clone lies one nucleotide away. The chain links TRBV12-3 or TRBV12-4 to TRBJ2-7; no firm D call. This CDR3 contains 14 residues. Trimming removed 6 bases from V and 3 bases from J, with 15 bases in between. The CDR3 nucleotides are TGTGCCAGCAGCTCAAGACTGGAAAGCTACGAGCAGTACTTC. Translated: CASSSRLESYEQYF.

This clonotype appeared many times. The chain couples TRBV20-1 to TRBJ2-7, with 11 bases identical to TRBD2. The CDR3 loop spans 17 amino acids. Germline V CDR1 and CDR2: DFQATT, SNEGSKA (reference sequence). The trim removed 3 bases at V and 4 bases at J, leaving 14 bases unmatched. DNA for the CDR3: TGCAGTGCTAGTAACCTAGCGGGAGGCTCCCCCACGTACGAGCAGTACTTC. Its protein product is CSASNLAGGSPTYEQYF.